This TCR beta chain was recovered during a study of blood T cell repertoires in COVID-19. Living in 24 US areas, the participants were between 18 and 89 years of age. The assay was immunoSEQ multiplex PCR, and TCRdb's table has in-frame clones only and misses some. The table includes fewer than 400,000 clones, approximately 90% detected once. The V end lost 2 bases, the J end lost 3 bases, and 7 bases lay between the germline ends. Germline CDR1 and CDR2: SGHVS and FQNEAQ. There are 13 residues in the CDR3. The chain joins TRBV7-8 to TRBJ1-1; no firm D call. The TCR was taken from a young woman who had been exposed to COVID-19. Material for sequencing was PBMCs or T cells enriched from blood (not recorded which). The CDR3, as DNA: TGTGCCAGCAGCTTACTCCGTGACACTGAAGCTTTCTTT. Its translation: CASSLLRDTEAFF. Drawing the rest from reference TRBV7-8 and TRBJ1-1, the complete variable domain is GAGVSQSPRYKVAKRGQDVALRCDPISGHVSLFWYQQALGQGPEFLTYFQNEAQLDKSGLPSDRFFAERPEGSVSTLKIQRTQQEDSAVYLCASSLLRDTEAFFGQGTRLTVV.